Listed here is a single T cell receptor beta chain. Its matching antigen is unknown. This sample is drawn from a study of T cell responses to AZD1222 COVID-19 vaccine. Generated by immunoSEQ multiplex PCR, the TCRdb table keeps only in-frame clones and is missing some. The data hold approximately 150,000 clones, with approximately 91% observed a single time. General study results and limits: Nearly half of spike-specific TCRs reportedly target unmutated variant regions. Most donors were white British, females outnumbered males, and clonal diversity was possibly underestimated.

This TCR was sampled from an adult in good health. The starting material was peripheral blood, obtained on day 0 of AZD1222 vaccination.

The CDR3 DNA reads TGTGCCAGCAGCTTAGTTCAAGCAGATACGCAGTATTTT. Its translation is CASSLVQADTQYF. The V gene is TRBV7-2, the J gene TRBJ2-3; unclear D gene. This CDR3 region has 13 residues. The V gene's germline CDR1 is SGHTA and CDR2 FQGNSA. The V end lost 1 base, the J end lost 4 bases, and 6 bases lay between the germline ends.